Listed here are 8 T cell receptor beta chains from one sample, sequenced in a study of human thymus T cells. The source of the thymus tissue was resections taken during corrective heart surgery. Sequencing was performed with immunoSEQ multiplex PCR; in TCRdb, only in-frame clones are kept and a portion is missing. There are about 78,000 clones in the sample; nearly 98% occur only once, and approximately 0.03% lies in the top ten. The sample taken for sequencing was thymus tissue. The source is a boy younger than two with a congenital heart defect but otherwise immunologically healthy.

The V gene is TRBV30, the J gene TRBJ1-1; TRBD1 might be the D (5 bases). The CDR3 spans 13 residues. Germline CDR1 reads GTSNPN; CDR2 reads SVGIG (reference sequence). Deletions cut 0 bases from V and 8 bases from J, with 13 bases between. The CDR3 region is CAWSVGGEVEAFF. The CDR3, as DNA: TGTGCCTGGAGTGTGGGAGGGGAAGTAGAAGCTTTCTTT.

This chain joins TRBV15 and TRBJ2-7; 12 bases agree with TRBD2. The germline gives CDR1 LNHNV, CDR2 YYDKDF (reference sequence). V was clipped by 2 bases and J by 5 bases; unmatched bases: 7. This CDR3 comprises 16 residues. The CDR3 region is CATSRLTSGSSHEQYF. In DNA form, the CDR3 reads TGTGCCACCAGCAGACTGACTAGCGGGAGTTCCCACGAGCAGTACTTC.

The chain couples TRBV27 to TRBJ2-1; 7 nucleotides match TRBD2. Germline-derived CDR1 and CDR2 are MNHEY and SMNVEV (reference sequence). Germline trimming cut 9 bases from V and 2 bases from J; bases unmatched to any gene: 13. This CDR3 comprises 16 residues. The CDR3 sequence is CASLAMASGTYNEQFF. In nucleotides, the CDR3 is TGTGCCAGTCTAGCTATGGCTAGCGGAACCTACAATGAGCAGTTCTTC.

The chain employs TRBV27 and TRBJ1-4; D perhaps matches TRBD1 (5 bases). Trimming shortened V by 6 bases and J by 6 bases, and 20 bases separated the two germline ends. There are 16 residues in the CDR3. Germline V gene data show CDR1 as MNHEY and CDR2 as SMNVEV (reference sequence). DNA of the CDR3: TGTGCCAGCAGCAGATATAGGACGGCGGGGGATGAAAAACTGTTTTTT. Residues: CASSRYRTAGDEKLFF.

The V gene is TRBV6-1, the J gene TRBJ1-3; D unresolved. The length of the CDR3 is 15 residues. The V gene lost 4 bases and the J gene lost 0 bases, with 10 bases spanning the gap. Germline V gene sequence: CDR1 MNHNS, CDR2 SASEGT. CDR3 sequence reads: CASSAGVLSGNTIYF. The CDR3 nucleotides are TGTGCCAGCAGTGCGGGTGTTCTCTCTGGAAACACCATATATTTT.

This rearrangement joins TRBV6-5 to TRBJ2-7; 8 positions agree with TRBD2. The CDR3 is 16 residues long. V gave up 0 bases and J gave up 1 base; unmatched junction bases: 5. In germline, CDR1 is MNHEY, CDR2 SVGAGI. The CDR3 nucleotides read TGTGCCAGCAGTTACTCTAGCGGGAAGCCTTCCTACGAGCAGTACTTC. Its protein is CASSYSSGKPSYEQYF.

The gene calls are TRBV5-1 and TRBJ2-7; no clear D. The CDR3 consists of 16 residues. V was shortened by 3 bases and J by 4 bases, with 20 bases between the two germline ends. Germline V gene sequence: CDR1 SGHRS, CDR2 YFSETQ. The CDR3 DNA follows: TGCGCCAGCAGCTCGCCCCCAGGCCTTGCCCTTTACGAGCAGTACTTC. Translating gives CASSSPPGLALYEQYF.

The chain recombines TRBV7-3 with TRBJ2-3; tentatively, D is TRBD1 or TRBD2 (5 bases each). Looked up from germline, CDR1 is SGHTA and CDR2 is FQGTGA. This CDR3 has 16 residues. The V and J ends lost 3 bases and 0 bases respectively, with 13 bases between them. This CDR3 reads CASSFGTDLSTDTQYF. The DNA for the CDR3 is TGTGCCAGCAGCTTTGGGACCGACCTTAGCACAGATACGCAGTATTTT.